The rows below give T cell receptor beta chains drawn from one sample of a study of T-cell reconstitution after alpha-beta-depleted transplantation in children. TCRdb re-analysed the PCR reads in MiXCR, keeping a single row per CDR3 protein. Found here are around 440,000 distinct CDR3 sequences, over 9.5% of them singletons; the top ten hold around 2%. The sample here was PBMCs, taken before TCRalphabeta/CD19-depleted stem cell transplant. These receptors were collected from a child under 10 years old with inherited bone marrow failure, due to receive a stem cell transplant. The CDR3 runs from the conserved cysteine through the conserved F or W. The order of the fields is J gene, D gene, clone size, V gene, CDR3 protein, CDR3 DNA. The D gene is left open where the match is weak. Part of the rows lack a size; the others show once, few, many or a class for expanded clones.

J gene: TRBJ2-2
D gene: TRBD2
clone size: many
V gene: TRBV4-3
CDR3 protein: CASSQDNPSGRAGGAGELFF
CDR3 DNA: TGCGCCAGCAGCCAAGATAATCCTAGCGGGCGTGCGGGAGGGGCCGGGGAGCTGTTTTTT

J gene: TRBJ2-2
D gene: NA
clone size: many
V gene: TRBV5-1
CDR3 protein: CASSLGTEFTGELFF
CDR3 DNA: TGCGCCAGCAGCTTAGGGACGGAATTCACCGGGGAGCTGTTTTTT

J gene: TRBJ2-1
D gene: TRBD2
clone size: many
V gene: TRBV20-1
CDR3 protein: CSGLRRELYNEQFF
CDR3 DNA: TGCAGTGGCCTGCGGCGGGAGCTTTACAATGAGCAGTTCTTC

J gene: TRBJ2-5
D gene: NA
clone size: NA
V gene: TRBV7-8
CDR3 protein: CASSPWDGQETQYF
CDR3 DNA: TGTGCCAGCAGCCCTTGGGACGGACAAGAGACCCAGTACTTC

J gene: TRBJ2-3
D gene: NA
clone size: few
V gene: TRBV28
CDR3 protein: CASSRGQFTDTQYF
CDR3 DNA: TGTGCCAGCAGCCGAGGACAGTTCACAGATACGCAGTATTTT

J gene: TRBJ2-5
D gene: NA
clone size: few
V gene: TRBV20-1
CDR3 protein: CSAKPAAYQETQYF
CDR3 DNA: TGCAGTGCTAAGCCGGCGGCGTACCAAGAGACCCAGTACTTC

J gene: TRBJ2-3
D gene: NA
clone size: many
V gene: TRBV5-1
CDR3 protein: CASGGSTDTQYF
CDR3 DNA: TGCGCCAGTGGGGGCAGCACAGATACGCAGTATTTT

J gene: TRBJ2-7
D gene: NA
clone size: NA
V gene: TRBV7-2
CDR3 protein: CASSLQSHSYEQYF
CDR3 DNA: TGTGCCAGCAGCTTACAATCCCACTCCTACGAGCAGTACTTC

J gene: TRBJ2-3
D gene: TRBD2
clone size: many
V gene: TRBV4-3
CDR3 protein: CASSQEVPSGSMADTQYF
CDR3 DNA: TGCGCCAGCAGCCAAGAAGTTCCTAGCGGGAGTATGGCAGATACGCAGTATTTT

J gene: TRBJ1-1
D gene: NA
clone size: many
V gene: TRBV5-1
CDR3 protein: CASSLVGRLNTEAFF
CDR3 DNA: TGCGCCAGCAGCTTGGTTGGACGGTTGAACACTGAAGCTTTCTTT

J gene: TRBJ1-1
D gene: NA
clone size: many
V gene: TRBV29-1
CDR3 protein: CSVLAGTNTEAFF
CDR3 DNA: TGCAGCGTACTAGCGGGGACGAACACTGAAGCTTTCTTT

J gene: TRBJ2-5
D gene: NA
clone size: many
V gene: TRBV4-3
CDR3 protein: CASSQDSAEQETQYF
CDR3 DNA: TGCGCCAGCAGCCAAGATTCGGCGGAACAAGAGACCCAGTACTTC

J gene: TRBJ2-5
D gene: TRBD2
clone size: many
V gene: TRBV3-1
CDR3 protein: CAITSGSWEETQYF
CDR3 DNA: TGTGCCATTACTAGCGGGAGCTGGGAAGAGACCCAGTACTTC

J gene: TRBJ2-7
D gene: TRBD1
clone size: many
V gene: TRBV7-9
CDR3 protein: CASSLDRGTSYEQYF
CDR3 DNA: TGTGCCAGCAGCTTAGACAGGGGGACGTCCTACGAGCAGTACTTC

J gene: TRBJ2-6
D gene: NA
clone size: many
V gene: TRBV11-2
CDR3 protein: CASSSPRDRSGPVANVLTF
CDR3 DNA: TGTGCCAGCAGCTCTCCCCGGGACCGCTCGGGTCCAGTAGCCAACGTCCTGACTTTC

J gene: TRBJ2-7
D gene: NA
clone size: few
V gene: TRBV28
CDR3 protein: CASSLGGTSEQYF
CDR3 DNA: TGTGCCAGCAGTTTAGGGGGCACCTCCGAGCAGTACTTC

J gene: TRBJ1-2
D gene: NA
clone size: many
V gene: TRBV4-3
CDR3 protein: CASSQGTPGHNYGYTF
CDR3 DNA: TGCGCCAGCAGCCAAGGCACCCCGGGACACAACTATGGCTACACCTTC

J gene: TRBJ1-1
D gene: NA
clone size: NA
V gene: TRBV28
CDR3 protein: CASSMRRTEAFF
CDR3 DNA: TGTGCCAGCAGTATGCGTAGGACTGAAGCTTTCTTT

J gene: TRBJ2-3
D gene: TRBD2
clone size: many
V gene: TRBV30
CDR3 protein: CARRRGSGTDTQYF
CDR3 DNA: TGTGCCCGGAGACGCGGGAGCGGCACAGATACGCAGTATTTT

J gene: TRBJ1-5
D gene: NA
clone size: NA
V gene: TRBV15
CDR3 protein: CATSNPGNQPQHF
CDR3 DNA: TGTGCCACCAGCAATCCCGGCAATCAGCCCCAGCATTTT

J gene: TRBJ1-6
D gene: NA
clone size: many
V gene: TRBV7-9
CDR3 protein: CASSLAAVGNSPLHF
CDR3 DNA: TGTGCCAGCAGCTTAGCGGCAGTGGGGAATTCACCCCTCCACTTT

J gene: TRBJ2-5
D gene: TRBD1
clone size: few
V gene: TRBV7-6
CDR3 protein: CASTLRDSQETQYF
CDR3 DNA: TGTGCCAGCACCCTACGGGACAGCCAAGAGACCCAGTACTTC

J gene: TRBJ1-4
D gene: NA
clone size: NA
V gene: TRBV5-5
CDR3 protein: CASSPTWTARLFF
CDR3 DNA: TGTGCCAGCAGTCCGACCTGGACCGCCAGGCTGTTTTTT

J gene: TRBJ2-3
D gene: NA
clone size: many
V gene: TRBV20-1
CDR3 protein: CSARPGHLDTQYF
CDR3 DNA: TGCAGTGCTAGGCCAGGACATTTAGATACGCAGTATTTT

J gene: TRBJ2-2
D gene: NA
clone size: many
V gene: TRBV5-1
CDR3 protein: CASSLAGAGTGELFF
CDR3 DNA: TGCGCCAGCAGCTTGGCTGGGGCCGGTACCGGGGAGCTGTTTTTT

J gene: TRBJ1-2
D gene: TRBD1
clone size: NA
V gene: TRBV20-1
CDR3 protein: CSARDSGTGGGPYGYTF
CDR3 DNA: TGCAGTGCTAGAGATTCAGGGACAGGTGGGGGCCCTTATGGCTACACCTTC

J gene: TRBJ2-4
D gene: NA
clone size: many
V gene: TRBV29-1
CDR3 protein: CSVGVRGDIQYF
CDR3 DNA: TGCAGCGTTGGGGTTAGAGGGGACATTCAGTACTTC

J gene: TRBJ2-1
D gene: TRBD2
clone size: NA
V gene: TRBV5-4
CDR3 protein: CASSPQSGIDPEQFF
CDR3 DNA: TGTGCCAGCAGTCCCCAAAGCGGGATCGATCCTGAGCAGTTCTTC

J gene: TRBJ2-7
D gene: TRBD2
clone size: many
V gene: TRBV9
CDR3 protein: CASSSGLAGLQPQGEQYF
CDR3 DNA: TGTGCCAGCAGCTCGGGACTAGCGGGACTCCAACCTCAAGGCGAGCAGTACTTC

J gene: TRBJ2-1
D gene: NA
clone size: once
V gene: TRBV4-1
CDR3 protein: CASKEASSYNEQFF
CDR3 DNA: TGCGCCAGCAAGGAGGCGAGCTCCTACAATGAGCAGTTCTTC

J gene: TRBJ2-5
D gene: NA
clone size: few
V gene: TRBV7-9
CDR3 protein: CASSLAIRGETQYF
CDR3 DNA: TGTGCCAGCAGCTTAGCGATTCGGGGGGAGACCCAGTACTTC

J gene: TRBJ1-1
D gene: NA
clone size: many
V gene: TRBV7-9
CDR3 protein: CASSPGRGPRNTEAFF
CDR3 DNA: TGTGCCAGCAGCCCGGGTCGGGGGCCAAGGAACACTGAAGCTTTCTTT

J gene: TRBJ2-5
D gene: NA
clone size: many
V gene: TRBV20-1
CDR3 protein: CSARDPGAGETQYF
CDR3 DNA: TGCAGTGCTAGAGATCCGGGGGCAGGGGAGACCCAGTACTTC

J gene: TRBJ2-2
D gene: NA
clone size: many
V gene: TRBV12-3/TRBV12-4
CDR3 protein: CASTEASSTGELFF
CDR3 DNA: TGTGCCAGCACCGAGGCATCCTCCACCGGGGAGCTGTTTTTT

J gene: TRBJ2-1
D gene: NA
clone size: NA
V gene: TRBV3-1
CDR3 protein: CASSQEVDYYNEQFF
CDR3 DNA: TGTGCCAGCAGCCAAGAGGTGGACTACTACAATGAGCAGTTCTTC

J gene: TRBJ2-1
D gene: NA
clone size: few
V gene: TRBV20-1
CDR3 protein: CSARERSSYNEQFF
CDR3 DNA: TGCAGTGCTAGGGAGCGAAGCTCCTACAATGAGCAGTTCTTC

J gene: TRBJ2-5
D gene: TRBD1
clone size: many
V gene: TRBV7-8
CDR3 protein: CASSFPLDRGQETQYF
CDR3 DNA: TGTGCCAGCAGCTTTCCCCTTGACAGGGGTCAGGAGACCCAGTACTTC

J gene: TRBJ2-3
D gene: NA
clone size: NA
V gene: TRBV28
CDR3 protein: CASTTGPGAGALGTDTQYF
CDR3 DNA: TGTGCCAGCACCACCGGCCCGGGGGCGGGGGCCCTTGGCACAGATACGCAGTATTTT

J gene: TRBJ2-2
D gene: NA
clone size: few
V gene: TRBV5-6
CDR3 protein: CASSLFHRYTGELFF
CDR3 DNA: TGTGCCAGCAGCTTATTCCACCGATACACCGGGGAGCTGTTTTTT

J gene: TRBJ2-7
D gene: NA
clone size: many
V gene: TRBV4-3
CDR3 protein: CASSQVRDRGNEQYF
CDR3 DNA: TGCGCCAGCAGCCAAGTACGGGACCGGGGCAACGAGCAGTACTTC

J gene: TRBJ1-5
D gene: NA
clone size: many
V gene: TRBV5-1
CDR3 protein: CASSLEDQPQHF
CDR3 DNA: TGCGCCAGCAGCTTGGAGGATCAGCCCCAGCATTTT

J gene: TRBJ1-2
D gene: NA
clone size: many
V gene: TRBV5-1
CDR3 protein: CASGPSIGISFYGYTF
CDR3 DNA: TGCGCCAGCGGCCCGTCAATAGGCATATCGTTCTATGGCTACACCTTC

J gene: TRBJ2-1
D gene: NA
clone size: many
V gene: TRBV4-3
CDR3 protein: CASSQDSGNSYNEQFF
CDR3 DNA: TGCGCCAGCAGCCAAGATTCCGGGAACTCCTACAATGAGCAGTTCTTC

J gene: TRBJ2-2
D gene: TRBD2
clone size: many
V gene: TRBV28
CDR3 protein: CASSLSPLLAGTGELFF
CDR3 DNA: TGTGCCAGCAGCCTTTCTCCACTACTAGCGGGAACCGGGGAGCTGTTTTTT

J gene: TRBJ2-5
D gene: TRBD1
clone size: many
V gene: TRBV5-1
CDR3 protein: CATQGQGGETQYF
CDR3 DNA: TGCGCCACACAAGGACAGGGTGGAGAGACCCAGTACTTC

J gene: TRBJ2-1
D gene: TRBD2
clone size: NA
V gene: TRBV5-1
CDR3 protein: CASSLGGLAGADTYNEQFF
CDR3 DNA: TGCGCCAGCAGCTTGGGGGGACTAGCGGGCGCCGATACCTACAATGAGCAGTTCTTC

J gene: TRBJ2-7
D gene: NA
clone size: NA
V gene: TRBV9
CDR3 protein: CASSVEGDSYEQYF
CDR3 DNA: TGTGCCAGCAGCGTAGAAGGGGACTCCTACGAGCAGTACTTC